Following are 26 T cell receptor beta chains from one sample sequenced in a study of human T cells and chemical hapten exposure. Specified time point: patch test 3, about 24 weeks after DPC sensitization. Indicated treatment: therapeutic diphenylcyclopropenone sensitization with weekly scalp DPC. TCRdb processed the RACE reads anew with MiXCR; each CDR3 protein has one entry. Found here are some 110,000 distinct CDR3 sequences, 34% of them singletons; the top ten hold around 2.7%. The sample here was whole blood, taken in connection with sensitization to the hapten diphenylcyclopropenone (DPC). These receptors all come from a man aged 35-49 years with alopecia areata. Some clones in this sample may be carry-over from other donors' samples.

The chain links TRBV12-3 or TRBV12-4 to TRBJ2-3; weak D call: TRBD2 (7 bases). The V and J ends lost 5 bases and 5 bases respectively, with 11 bases between them. The CDR3 covers 13 residues. CDR3: CASSAGAVDTQYF. DNA for the CDR3: TGTGCCAGCAGTGCGGGGGCGGTAGATACGCAGTATTTT.

A few counts support this clonotype. The chain recombines TRBV5-6 with TRBJ2-3, with 15 bases aligning to TRBD2. The V gene end was trimmed by 3 bases and the J gene end by 4 bases; junction bases not matched to a gene: 3. CDR3 length equals 16 residues. Germline CDR1 SGHDT, CDR2 YYEEEE. The CDR3: CASSWTSGRGADTQYF. CDR3 in DNA: TGTGCCAGCAGCTGGACTAGCGGGAGGGGTGCAGATACGCAGTATTTT.

The chain employs TRBV29-1 and TRBJ2-7, with unresolved D. The V gene lost 5 bases and the J gene lost 4 bases, with 12 bases spanning the gap. Germline CDR1 reads SQVTM; CDR2 reads ANQGSEA. This CDR3 contains 12 residues. The CDR3 DNA reads TGCAGCGTTTTGGTGGAAGGATACGAGCAGTACGTC. It is translated as CSVLVEGYEQYV.

This chain joins TRBV4-1 and TRBJ1-1, with no clear D. Germline CDR1 reads MGHRA; CDR2 reads YSYEKL. V was cut by 1 base and J by 1 base, with 7 bases left in between. The CDR3 totals 14 residues. The CDR3 DNA sequence: TGCGCCAGCAGCCAAGTGGGAACGAACACTGAAGCTTTCTTT. Protein: CASSQVGTNTEAFF.

This clonotype was recorded once. V is TRBV7-2 and J is TRBJ2-5; D is possibly TRBD1 (6 bases). V dropped 6 bases and J dropped 5 bases, with 16 bases sitting between them. Per the germline V gene, CDR1 is SGHTA and CDR2 is FQGNSA. The CDR3 is made up of 14 amino acids. CDR3 sequence: CASREQGLGETQYF. CDR3 bases: TGTGCCAGCAGGGAACAGGGTCTAGGGGAGACCCAGTACTTC.

The chain is built from TRBV6-6 and TRBJ2-3; D assignment may be TRBD1 or TRBD2 (5 bases each). CDR1 and CDR2 (germline): MNHNY, SVGAGI (reference sequence). V was pared by 5 bases and J by 2 bases, with 14 bases between. This CDR3 has 15 residues. The CDR3 DNA is TGTGCCAGCAGTCCCGTGGGGGAGACCACAGATACGCAGTATTTT. As protein: CASSPVGETTDTQYF.

This clonotype was detected a few times. The V call is TRBV27, the J call TRBJ2-3, with 8 bases that match TRBD2. The CDR3 has 16 amino acids. Germline V gene lookup returns CDR1 MNHEY and CDR2 SMNVEV (reference sequence). J lost 3 bases, V lost 1 base, and 6 bases had no gene match. The CDR3 nucleotides read TGTGCCAGCAGTTTATGGCTTAGCGGGAATACAGATACGCAGTATTTT. It translates to CASSLWLSGNTDTQYF.

The V call is TRBV2, the J call TRBJ2-1; the D is unclear. V lost 7 bases and J 10 bases, leaving 14 bases between the germline ends. CDR1 is SNHLY, CDR2 FYNNEI, per germline. This CDR3 has 12 amino acids. CDR3 protein: CASTLIGVEQFF. For the CDR3, the DNA is TGTGCCAGCACCCTGATTGGAGTGGAGCAGTTCTTC. Looking up the rest from reference TRBV2 and TRBJ2-1 gives the full variable domain: EPEVTQTPSHQVTQMGQEVILRCVPISNHLYFYWYRQILGQKVEFLVSFYNNEISEKSEIFDDQFSVERPDGSNFTLKIRSTKLEDSAMYFCASTLIGVEQFFGPGTRLTVL.

The chain has TRBV7-2 and TRBJ1-3; D call uncertain. CDR1 is SGHTA and CDR2 is FQGNSA in the germline V gene. V was cut by 2 bases and J by 0 bases, with 11 bases left in between. This CDR3 has 16 amino acids. The CDR3 DNA follows: TGTGCCAGCAGCTTAATAATTCAGCACTCTGGAAACACCATATATTTT. It translates to CASSLIIQHSGNTIYF.

This clonotype was observed at least ten times. The rearrangement links TRBV12-3 or TRBV12-4 to TRBJ2-1; TRBD2 agrees at 8 bases. V lost 8 bases, J lost 5 bases, and 5 bases stayed unmatched. The CDR3 consists of 13 residues. CDR3 sequence: CASGTSWDNEQFF. The CDR3 nucleotides are TGTGCCAGCGGGACTAGTTGGGACAATGAGCAGTTCTTC.

The gene calls are TRBV5-1 and TRBJ1-1; 7 bases line up with TRBD1. The CDR3 covers 15 residues. The ends lost 7 bases at V and 1 base at J; junction bases unmatched: 10. Germline CDR1 is SGHRS and CDR2 is YFSETQ. CDR3 DNA: TGCGCCAGCCTAGAATGGGGGACAGCGAACACTGAAGCTTTCTTT. Its translation: CASLEWGTANTEAFF.

The rearrangement links TRBV7-2 to TRBJ2-1; a possible D gene is TRBD1 (6 bases). Trimming stripped 2 bases from V and 10 bases from J, with 15 bases between. From germline, CDR1 is SGHTA and CDR2 FQGNSA. The CDR3 is 14 residues long. The CDR3 loop is CASSLWDTQREQFF. The CDR3, as DNA: TGTGCCAGCAGCTTATGGGACACCCAACGGGAGCAGTTCTTC.

The chain uses TRBV29-1 and TRBJ1-1; no definite D call. CDR1 SQVTM and CDR2 ANQGSEA come from the germline V gene. The CDR3 length is 15 residues. V was trimmed by 3 bases and J by 0 bases, leaving 14 bases between them. CDR3 amino acids: CSVEREGWMNTEAFF. The CDR3 DNA follows: TGCAGCGTTGAGAGGGAGGGATGGATGAACACTGAAGCTTTCTTT. Looking up the rest from reference TRBV29-1 and TRBJ1-1 gives the full variable domain: SAVISQKPSRDICQRGTSLTIQCQVDSQVTMMFWYRQQPGQSLTLIATANQGSEATYESGFVIDKFPISRPNLTFSTLTVSNMSPEDSSIYLCSVEREGWMNTEAFFGQGTRLTVV.

Ten or more counts support this clonotype. The V gene is TRBV12-3 or TRBV12-4, the J gene TRBJ2-7, with D possibly called TRBD1 or TRBD2 (7 bases each). The CDR3 has 15 residues. Trimming removed 4 bases at V and 4 bases at J, with 17 bases between. In DNA, the CDR3 is TGTGCCAGCAGTTCGACAGGGAGGGGTCTTTACGAGCAGTACTTC. Its protein is CASSSTGRGLYEQYF.

The gene calls are TRBV4-3 and TRBJ2-4; 8 bases agree with TRBD1. Looked up from germline, CDR1 is LGHNA and CDR2 is YSLEER. The CDR3 covers 17 residues. After removal of 2 bases from V and 1 base from J, the junction contained 7 bases not matched to a gene. The CDR3 spells CASSQSHRGFAKNIQYF. The DNA of the CDR3 is TGCGCCAGCAGCCAATCCCACAGGGGGTTCGCCAAAAACATTCAGTACTTC.

The CDR3, as DNA: TGCGCCAGGGGGACAGTAAAGGCTCGAGACACTGAAGCTTTCTTT. Its protein is CARGTVKARDTEAFF. The rearrangement uses TRBV5-1 and TRBJ1-1; 7 bases match TRBD1. Germline V CDR1 and CDR2: SGHRS, YFSETQ. V shed 8 bases, J shed 3 bases, and the junction held 13 bases outside the gene matches. This CDR3 is 15 amino acids long.

This clonotype was seen at least ten times. V gene TRBV29-1 combines with J gene TRBJ2-2; the D gene is possibly TRBD2 (5 bases). V lost 8 bases, J lost 0 bases, and 13 bases lay in between. The CDR3 loop spans 14 amino acids. Germline V gene data show CDR1 as SQVTM and CDR2 as ANQGSEA. The CDR3: CSTYLRANTGELFF. CDR3 sequence (DNA): TGCAGCACATATCTGAGGGCGAACACCGGGGAGCTGTTTTTT.

This clonotype turned up a few times. The rearrangement joins TRBV12-3 or TRBV12-4 to TRBJ2-3, with TRBD2 as a possible D gene (6 bases). The V gene lost 2 bases and the J gene lost 1 base, with 16 bases spanning the gap. The CDR3 extends over 17 amino acids. The CDR3 loop reads CASSLQMGGLGTDTQYF. The CDR3 region has the DNA TGTGCCAGCAGTTTACAAATGGGAGGCTTGGGCACAGATACGCAGTATTTT.

The chain carries TRBV6-6 and TRBJ2-1; a weak D match, TRBD2 (6 bases). Looked up from germline, CDR1 is MNHNY and CDR2 is SVGAGI (reference sequence). V was clipped by 6 bases and J by 10 bases, with 13 bases between them. This CDR3 is 12 amino acids long. The CDR3 DNA reads TGTGCCAGCAGCCATGGTCGGGGGGAGCAGTTCTTC. This encodes CASSHGRGEQFF.

This chain uses TRBV3-1 with TRBJ2-7, with D hard to call. The CDR3 totals 15 residues. CDR1 is LGHDT and CDR2 is YNNKEL in the germline V gene (reference sequence). The ends were cut back, 2 bases at V and 5 bases at J, with 16 bases in the middle. CDR3 sequence reads: CASSQPGHGSDEQYF. Here the CDR3 DNA reads TGTGCCAGCAGCCAACCCGGTCACGGGTCGGACGAGCAGTACTTC.

J is TRBJ2-7 and V is TRBV7-6, with TRBD1 identical over 7 bases. The germline gives CDR1 SGHVS, CDR2 FNYEAQ. This CDR3 is built from 14 residues. V lost 0 bases and J lost 5; bases outside the gene matches: 4. The CDR3 coding sequence is TGTGCCAGCAGCTTAGCCAGGGGGAGCGACGAGCAGTACTTC. Protein product: CASSLARGSDEQYF.

The chain has TRBV3-1 and TRBJ1-2; the match to TRBD1 covers 9 bases. Germline-derived CDR1 and CDR2 are LGHDT and YNNKEL (reference sequence). Trimming removed 5 bases from V and 8 bases from J; junction bases left unmatched: 6. The CDR3 has 13 amino acids. CDR3 nucleotides: TGTGCCAGCAGCATGGACAGGGGAGAAGGCTACACCTTC. The encoded protein is CASSMDRGEGYTF.

V is TRBV27 and J is TRBJ2-7; TRBD2 agrees at 9 bases. Losses at the gene ends were 4 bases for V and 3 bases for J; bases not matched to a gene: 4. The germline CDR1 and CDR2 sequences are MNHEY and SMNVEV (reference sequence). The CDR3 is 14 residues long. The CDR3 DNA is TGTGCCAGCAGTTCGCGGGGGGGCGTCTACGAGCAGTACTTC. Translation gives CASSSRGGVYEQYF.

V gene TRBV4-2 combines with J gene TRBJ2-7, with TRBD1 as a possible D gene (5 bases). Trimming removed 1 base at V and 0 bases at J, with 10 bases between. The CDR3 has 15 amino acids. Germline V lookup: CDR1 LGHNA, CDR2 YNFKEQ. In nucleotides, the CDR3 is TGTGCCAGCAGCCAAGTCGACAGCGCCTCCTACGAGCAGTACTTC. Protein product: CASSQVDSASYEQYF.

The CDR3 spells CASSYTRDRVSMGANVLTF. The DNA for the CDR3 is TGTGCCAGCAGTTACACCCGGGACAGGGTCTCGATGGGGGCCAACGTCCTGACTTTC. V gene TRBV6-2 or TRBV6-3 combines with J gene TRBJ2-6; 9 bases are a match to TRBD1. CDR1 MNHEY and CDR2 SVGEGT come from the germline V gene. V was clipped by 2 bases and J by 4 bases; unmatched bases: 12. The CDR3 is 19 amino acids.

This chain uses TRBV28 with TRBJ2-1; no reliable D call. The germline gives CDR1 MDHEN, CDR2 SYDVKM. The CDR3 contains 15 residues. Between the trimmed V and J ends, which lost 5 bases and 3 bases, there was a span of 14 bases. The CDR3 loop reads CASSGVSPNYNEQFF. The CDR3 nucleotides are TGTGCCAGCAGTGGGGTATCCCCCAACTACAATGAGCAGTTCTTC.